The 31 T cell receptor beta chains presented below share a single source sample, sequenced in a study of cytomegalovirus exposure and HLA in healthy donors. Both 60 Vbeta primers and 13 Jbeta primers went into the PCR. Clones were sequenced by immunoSEQ multiplex PCR, and TCRdb holds only the in-frame ones, with some missing. The sample consists of under 250,000 clones, around 80% of them appearing once. What was sequenced was PBMCs. Every receptor here comes from a woman aged 60-70 years in good health and CMV-seropositive.

CDR3 amino acids: CASSRDSRRGYGYTF. The CDR3 nucleotides read TGTGCCAGTAGCCGGGACAGCCGCCGGGGTTATGGCTACACCTTC. This chain joins TRBV19 and TRBJ1-2; 7 nucleotides line up with TRBD1. This CDR3 spans 15 amino acids. Trimming cost V 6 bases and J 5 bases; bases outside gene matches: 12. The germline gives CDR1 LNHDA, CDR2 SQIVND (reference sequence).

The chain links TRBV5-1 to TRBJ2-7; TRBD2 matches at 12 bases. After removal of 2 bases from V and 0 bases from J, the junction contained 12 bases not matched to a gene. Germline-derived CDR1 and CDR2 are SGHRS and YFSETQ. CDR3 length equals 19 residues. CDR3 in amino acids: CASSFGTPGLAGRSYEQYF. The CDR3 nucleotides read TGCGCCAGCAGCTTCGGCACACCGGGACTAGCGGGCCGCTCCTACGAGCAGTACTTC.

This clone came up once. Its ends do not fully match the called genes, so a read error is possible. V usage is TRBV2 and J usage is TRBJ2-3; 9 nucleotides agree with TRBD2. This CDR3 is built from 14 residues. Germline V gene lookup returns CDR1 SNHLY and CDR2 FYNNEI. This chain's CDR3 is CASSGGTSRDTQYF. CDR3 nucleotide sequence: TGTGCCAGCAGTGGGGGGACTAGCAGAGATACGCAGTATTTT.

The chain employs TRBV2 and TRBJ1-1, with TRBD1 matching over 7 bases. This CDR3 is built from 13 residues. CDR1 is SNHLY and CDR2 is FYNNEI in the germline V gene. V dropped 4 bases and J dropped 7; count of bases not matched to a gene: 6. The CDR3 sequence is CASSGGGAGEAFF. The CDR3 DNA reads TGTGCCAGCAGTGGAGGGGGCGCAGGTGAAGCTTTCTTT.

The CDR3 region is CSVWTGGPYNEQFF. For the CDR3, the DNA is TGCAGCGTTTGGACAGGGGGACCGTACAATGAGCAGTTCTTC. This sequence joins TRBV29-1 and TRBJ2-1; TRBD1 matches at 10 bases. CDR3 size: 14 residues. With V trimmed by 5 bases and J by 4 bases, 5 bases remained unmatched. Germline CDR1 is SQVTM and CDR2 is ANQGSEA.

This chain connects TRBV6-5 to TRBJ2-1; D is uncertain. The CDR3 contains 14 residues. V lost 2 bases to trimming and J lost 4 bases, with 9 bases between them. Germline V lookup: CDR1 MNHEY, CDR2 SVGAGI. CDR3 DNA: TGTGCCAGCAGTTACACACAGCTGTACAATGAGCAGTTCTTC. Amino acid sequence: CASSYTQLYNEQFF.

CDR3 nucleotide sequence: TGTGCCAGCAGTTTACTCCCAGGGGGAGCCAAAAACATTCAGTACTTC. It specifies CASSLLPGGAKNIQYF. The V and J genes are TRBV28 and TRBJ2-4; 7 nucleotides align to TRBD1. Per germline, CDR1 MDHEN and CDR2 SYDVKM. The length of the CDR3 is 16 residues. V gave up 2 bases and J gave up 0 bases; unmatched junction bases: 4.

V is TRBV5-1 and J is TRBJ2-6; TRBD1 aligns across 7 bases. Germline assignment: CDR1 SGHRS and CDR2 YFSETQ. The ends lost 1 base at V and 0 bases at J; junction bases unmatched: 4. The CDR3 is 17 residues long. This CDR3 reads CASSLTHRGSGANVLTF. CDR3 DNA sequence: TGCGCCAGCAGCTTGACTCACAGGGGCTCTGGGGCCAACGTCCTGACTTTC.

The chain combines TRBV4-1 with TRBJ1-1; the match to TRBD1 covers 7 bases. Germline CDR1 is MGHRA and CDR2 is YSYEKL. This CDR3 is 20 amino acids long. The ends lost 0 bases at V and 4 bases at J; junction bases unmatched: 20. The CDR3: CASSQDIGEGAVFWSTEAFF. DNA of the CDR3: TGCGCCAGCAGCCAAGATATTGGTGAGGGGGCCGTTTTTTGGAGCACTGAAGCTTTCTTT.

This clone was counted a few times. The chain carries TRBV28 and TRBJ2-1, with D possibly matching TRBD1 (7 bases). The CDR3 length is 17 residues. Germline V gives CDR1 MDHEN, CDR2 SYDVKM. V was cut by 6 bases and J by 5 bases, with 23 bases left in between. CDR3 in amino acids: CASRKPAGQQQNNEQFF. CDR3 DNA sequence: TGTGCCAGCAGGAAACCCGCGGGACAGCAACAAAACAATGAGCAGTTCTTC.

V is TRBV27 and J is TRBJ1-2, with 11 bases identical to TRBD1. This CDR3 has 15 residues. Per germline, CDR1 MNHEY and CDR2 SMNVEV (reference sequence). Trimming took 6 bases from V and 7 from J; bases not matched to a gene: 10. The CDR3 coding sequence is TGTGCCAGCAGCCCGGACAGGGGGCTTTCAGGTGGCTACACCTTC. It specifies CASSPDRGLSGGYTF.

The gene calls are TRBV6-1 and TRBJ1-1, with a tentative D call TRBD1 (6 bases). Germline values: CDR1 MNHNS, CDR2 SASEGT. V was trimmed by 8 bases and J by 7 bases, leaving 17 bases between them. This CDR3 spans 13 amino acids. The CDR3 reads CASSRGSGVEAFF. CDR3 sequence (DNA): TGTGCCAGCTCCAGGGGCAGCGGAGTTGAAGCTTTCTTT.

The chain has TRBV29-1 and TRBJ2-5; D is possibly TRBD1 (5 bases). The J call may be mistaken, given a closer DNA end match to TRBJ2-7. Germline CDR1 reads SQVTM; CDR2 reads ANQGSEA. The CDR3 sequence is 13 residues long. The CDR3 loop is CSVDQGRGYEQYF. CDR3 coding DNA: TGCAGCGTTGATCAGGGTAGGGGCTACGAGCAGTACTTC.

The chain links TRBV29-1 to TRBJ2-5, with 7 nucleotides matching TRBD1. Germline-derived CDR1 and CDR2 are SQVTM and ANQGSEA. The junction had 6 bases not matched to a gene; V was cut back by 8 bases and J by 0 bases. This CDR3 is 13 amino acids long. Here the CDR3 reads CSFSGQNQETQYF. CDR3 nucleotide sequence: TGCAGCTTCTCGGGACAGAACCAAGAGACCCAGTACTTC.

V usage is TRBV27 and J usage is TRBJ1-2, with D perhaps matching TRBD1 (5 bases). Trimming left V 6 bases short and J 7 bases short, with 24 bases between. Per germline, CDR1 MNHEY and CDR2 SMNVEV (reference sequence). This CDR3 has 16 residues. As DNA, the CDR3 is TGTGCCAGCAGCTTGGGCAGGGTCCCCTCGGTGGGTGGCTACACCTTC. As protein: CASSLGRVPSVGGYTF.

V gene TRBV6-1 combines with J gene TRBJ2-7; D gene uncertain. Germline CDR1 is MNHNS and CDR2 is SASEGT. V gave up 4 bases and J gave up 0 bases, with 7 bases separating them. This CDR3 is built from 13 residues. The CDR3 here is CASSVESSYEQYF. The CDR3 DNA is TGTGCCAGCAGTGTTGAGAGCTCCTACGAGCAGTACTTC.

The chain carries TRBV27 and TRBJ2-7; D possibly corresponds to TRBD1 (6 bases). Per germline, CDR1 MNHEY and CDR2 SMNVEV (reference sequence). Trimming removed 1 base from V and 3 bases from J, with 13 bases in between. The CDR3 spans 15 residues. CDR3 amino acids: CASSLWGPGDYEQYF. DNA for the CDR3: TGTGCCAGCAGTTTATGGGGGCCCGGGGACTACGAGCAGTACTTC.

V gene TRBV20-1 combines with J gene TRBJ1-5; no firm D call. Germline V CDR1 and CDR2: DFQATT, SNEGSKA (reference sequence). Trimming pared 3 bases from V and 5 bases from J, leaving 5 bases between. The CDR3 covers 11 residues. The CDR3 region has the DNA TGCAGTGCTAGTTTATATCAGCCCCAGCATTTT. Residues: CSASLYQPQHF.

The chain has TRBV28 and TRBJ2-1; the D is unclear. Per germline, CDR1 MDHEN and CDR2 SYDVKM. Trimming took off 4 bases at V and 3 bases at J, with 7 bases between the two ends. The CDR3 sequence is 13 residues long. The CDR3 protein is CASSSTYYNEQFF. Written as DNA, the CDR3 is TGTGCCAGCAGTTCTACGTACTACAATGAGCAGTTCTTC.

This clone was picked up a small number of times. The chain recombines TRBV7-3 with TRBJ1-1; D may be TRBD1 (6 bases). Trimming removed 5 bases from V and 5 bases from J, with 15 bases in between. The V gene's germline CDR1 is SGHTA and CDR2 FQGTGA. This CDR3 is built from 14 residues. CDR3 region: CASSTYRVGTEAFF. The CDR3 coding sequence is TGTGCCAGCAGCACATACAGGGTAGGGACTGAAGCTTTCTTT.

The chain employs TRBV5-1 and TRBJ2-5; 8 nucleotides align to TRBD2. Losses at the gene ends were 0 bases for V and 3 bases for J; bases not matched to a gene: 7. CDR1 and CDR2 (germline): SGHRS, YFSETQ. This CDR3 is 16 amino acids long. The CDR3 DNA sequence: TGCGCCAGCAGCTTGGGAGCGGGAGCCCCCGAAGAGACCCAGTACTTC. This codes for CASSLGAGAPEETQYF.

The chain recombines TRBV14 with TRBJ2-1; 12 nucleotides align to TRBD2. The CDR3 is made up of 18 amino acids. Trimming took 3 bases from V and 9 from J; bases not matched to a gene: 15. CDR1 SGHDN and CDR2 FVKESK come from the germline V gene. The CDR3 DNA is TGTGCCAGCAGCCAGAGGAGCCGGACTAGCGGGATAGGGAGTGAGCAGTTCTTC. Its protein is CASSQRSRTSGIGSEQFF. The full variable domain, with the rest looked up from reference TRBV14 and TRBJ2-1, is EAGVTQFPSHSVIEKGQTVTLRCDPISGHDNLYWYRRVMGKEIKFLLHFVKESKQDESGMPNNRFLAERTGGTYSTLKVQPAELEDSGVYFCASSQRSRTSGIGSEQFFGPGTRLTVL.

The rearrangement uses TRBV27 and TRBJ1-1, with TRBD1 matching over 9 bases. Germline V gene sequence: CDR1 MNHEY, CDR2 SMNVEV (reference sequence). The CDR3 runs 13 residues. V shed 7 bases and J 7 bases; nucleotides not matched to a gene: 7. CDR3 residues: CASIKTGGIEAFF. CDR3 nucleotide sequence: TGTGCCAGCATTAAGACAGGGGGTATTGAAGCTTTCTTT.

This clone was recorded only once. The CDR3 loop is CASSELDRISGNTIYF. Written as DNA, the CDR3 is TGTGCCAGCAGTGAACTAGACAGGATCTCTGGAAACACCATATATTTT. This sequence joins TRBV6-1 and TRBJ1-3; D might be TRBD1 (6 bases). The CDR3 length is 16 residues. Trimming took off 2 bases at V and 0 bases at J, with 11 bases between the two ends. Per the germline V gene, CDR1 is MNHNS and CDR2 is SASEGT.

The gene calls are TRBV5-1 and TRBJ2-7; possible D gene TRBD1, 6 bases. The CDR3 runs to 16 residues. V dropped 1 base and J dropped 0 bases, with 14 bases sitting between them. In germline, CDR1 is SGHRS, CDR2 YFSETQ. The CDR3 sequence: CASSLRPGHSSYEQYF. The CDR3 DNA is TGCGCCAGCAGCTTGCGACCGGGACATAGCTCCTACGAGCAGTACTTC.

The chain couples TRBV7-9 to TRBJ2-7; TRBD2 agrees at 8 bases. CDR3 length: 13 residues. Per germline, CDR1 SEHNR and CDR2 FQNEAQ (reference sequence). V gave up 5 bases and J gave up 6 bases; unmatched junction bases: 6. CDR3 DNA sequence: TGTGCCAGCAGCACGGGACTAGAGGGCGAGCAGTACTTC. Amino acids: CASSTGLEGEQYF.

This chain uses TRBV19 with TRBJ1-1; maybe TRBD1 (6 bases). There are 14 residues in the CDR3. Germline V gene lookup returns CDR1 LNHDA and CDR2 SQIVND (reference sequence). Deletions cut 8 bases from V and 1 base from J, with 14 bases between. The CDR3 sequence is CASALSDRNTEAFF. The DNA of the CDR3 is TGTGCCAGTGCACTATCGGACAGGAACACTGAAGCTTTCTTT.

V usage is TRBV15 and J usage is TRBJ2-2, with 10 nucleotides matching TRBD2. CDR3 length: 16 residues. In germline, CDR1 is LNHNV, CDR2 YYDKDF (reference sequence). Losses at the gene ends were 4 bases for V and 5 bases for J; bases not matched to a gene: 7. The CDR3 DNA reads as TGTGCCACCAGCAAGCCTAGCGGGAGTAGTACCGGGGAGCTGTTTTTT. The encoded protein is CATSKPSGSSTGELFF.

This clone has just a few counts. This chain links TRBV10-3 with TRBJ1-2; D is possibly TRBD1 (5 bases). This CDR3 is built from 14 residues. The ends were cut back, 6 bases at V and 5 bases at J, with 16 bases in the middle. Germline CDR1 ENHRY, CDR2 SYGVKD. The DNA of the CDR3 is TGTGCCATCAGGGCTGGGGGAGGGGAGTATGGCTACACCTTC. Translation gives CAIRAGGGEYGYTF.

This clone was picked up a small number of times. The chain recombines TRBV2 with TRBJ2-1; D perhaps matches TRBD1 (5 bases). Germline V gives CDR1 SNHLY, CDR2 FYNNEI. The ends were cut back, 6 bases at V and 4 bases at J, with 13 bases in the middle. This CDR3 contains 14 residues. The chain's CDR3 is CASSVLTVYNEQFF. The CDR3 coding sequence is TGTGCCAGCAGCGTGTTGACAGTTTACAATGAGCAGTTCTTC.

The gene calls are TRBV6-7 and TRBJ2-5; 7 bases map to TRBD1. TRBJ2-7 explains the end of the DNA better; the J call may be wrong. TRBV6-7 is an open reading frame whose function is uncertain. CDR3 length: 15 residues. In DNA form, the CDR3 reads TGTGCCAGCAGTTACTCGAGAGGGGGCCCCTACGAGCAGTACTTC. The encoded protein is CASSYSRGGPYEQYF.